This T cell receptor beta chain was sequenced for a study of early T cells in non-severe SARS-CoV-2 infection. Overall study context: Chains stayed unpaired after sequencing of bulk RNA from unsorted whole blood. Regarding the study as a whole: Private and CD4 specificities were missed by VDJdb matching, skewed to anti-spike CD8.

From the 5' RACE reads, TCRdb called clonotypes with MiXCR, one entry per CDR3 protein. The data contain 25,000 to 40,000 distinct CDR3 sequences, less than 7% of them singletons. This CDR3 region has 15 residues. V shed 7 bases, J shed 4 bases, and the junction held 6 bases outside the gene matches. Only a few counts were recorded for this clonotype. Its specificity is unknown. The material sequenced was whole blood. The chain is built from TRBV12-3 or TRBV12-4 and TRBJ2-5; 13 bases line up with TRBD2. The source is an adult who was a healthcare worker with PCR-confirmed SARS-CoV-2 infection or an uninfected control (not recorded which). CDR3 sequence reads: CASKATSGRVETQYF. The CDR3 DNA sequence: TGTGCCAGCAAGGCTACTAGCGGGAGGGTAGAGACCCAGTACTTC.